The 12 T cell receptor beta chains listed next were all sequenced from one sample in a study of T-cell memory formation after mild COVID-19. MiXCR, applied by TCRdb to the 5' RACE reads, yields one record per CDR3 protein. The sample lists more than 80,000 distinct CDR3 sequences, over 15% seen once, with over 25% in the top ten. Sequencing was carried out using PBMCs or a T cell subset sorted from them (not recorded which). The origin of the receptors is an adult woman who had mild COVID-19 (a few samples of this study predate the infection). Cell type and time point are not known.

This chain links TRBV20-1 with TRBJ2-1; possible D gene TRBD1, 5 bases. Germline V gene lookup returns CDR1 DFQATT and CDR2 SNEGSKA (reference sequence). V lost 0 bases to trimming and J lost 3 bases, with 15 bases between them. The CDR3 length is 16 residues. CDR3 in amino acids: CSARDLDSDNYNEQFF. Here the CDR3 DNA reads TGCAGTGCTAGAGATCTCGACAGCGACAACTACAATGAGCAGTTCTTC.

CDR3 bases: TGCAGCGTTGCCCGGGGGGGAAGCTATGGCTACACCTTC. Protein: CSVARGGSYGYTF. The chain couples TRBV29-1 to TRBJ1-2; D perhaps matches TRBD1 (5 bases). The CDR3 extends over 13 amino acids. V lost 4 bases, J lost 4 bases, and 13 bases lay in between. From germline, CDR1 is SQVTM and CDR2 ANQGSEA.

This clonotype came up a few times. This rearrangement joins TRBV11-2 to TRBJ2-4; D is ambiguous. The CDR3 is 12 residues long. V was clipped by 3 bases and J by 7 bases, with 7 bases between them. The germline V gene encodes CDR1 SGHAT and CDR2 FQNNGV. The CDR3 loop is CASSFSPNIQYF. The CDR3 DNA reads TGTGCCAGCAGCTTTTCCCCTAACATTCAGTACTTC.

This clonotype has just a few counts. The CDR3 protein is CASSFDRTYEQYF. The CDR3 nucleotides are TGCGCCAGCAGTTTCGACAGAACCTACGAGCAGTACTTC. The chain couples TRBV5-1 to TRBJ2-7; D perhaps matches TRBD1 (5 bases). CDR3 length equals 13 residues. Trimming removed 5 bases at V and 2 bases at J, with 11 bases between. Germline-derived CDR1 and CDR2 are SGHRS and YFSETQ.

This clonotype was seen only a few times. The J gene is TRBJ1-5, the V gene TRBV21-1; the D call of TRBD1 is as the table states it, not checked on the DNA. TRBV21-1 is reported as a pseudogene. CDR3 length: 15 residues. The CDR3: CASSNRVPINQPQHF. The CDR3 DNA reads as TGTGCCAGCAGCAATCGGGTCCCGATCAATCAGCCCCAGCATTTT.

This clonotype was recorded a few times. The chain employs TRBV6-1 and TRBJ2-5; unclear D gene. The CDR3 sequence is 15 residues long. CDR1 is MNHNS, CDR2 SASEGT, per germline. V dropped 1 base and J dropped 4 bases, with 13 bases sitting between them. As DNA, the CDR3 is TGTGCCAGCAGTGAAGGGACCCTCCGAGGAGAGACCCAGTACTTC. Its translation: CASSEGTLRGETQYF.

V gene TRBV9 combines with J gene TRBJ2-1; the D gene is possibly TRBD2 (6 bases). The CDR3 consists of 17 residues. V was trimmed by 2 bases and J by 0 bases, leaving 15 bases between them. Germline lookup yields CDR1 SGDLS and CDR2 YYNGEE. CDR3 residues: CASSVSKEGSSYNEQFF. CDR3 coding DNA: TGTGCCAGCAGCGTTAGTAAGGAGGGGAGCTCCTACAATGAGCAGTTCTTC. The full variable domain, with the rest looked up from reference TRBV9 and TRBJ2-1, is DSGVTQTPKHLITATGQRVTLRCSPRSGDLSVYWYQQSLDQGLQFLIQYYNGEERAKGNILERFSAQQFPDLHSELNLSSLELGDSALYFCASSVSKEGSSYNEQFFGPGTRLTVL.

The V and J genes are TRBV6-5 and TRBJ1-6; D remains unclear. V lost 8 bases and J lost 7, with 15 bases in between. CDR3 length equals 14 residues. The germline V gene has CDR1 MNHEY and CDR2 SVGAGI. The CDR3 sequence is CASRTQDKNSPLHF. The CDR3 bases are TGTGCCAGCCGAACTCAGGATAAGAATTCACCCCTCCACTTT.

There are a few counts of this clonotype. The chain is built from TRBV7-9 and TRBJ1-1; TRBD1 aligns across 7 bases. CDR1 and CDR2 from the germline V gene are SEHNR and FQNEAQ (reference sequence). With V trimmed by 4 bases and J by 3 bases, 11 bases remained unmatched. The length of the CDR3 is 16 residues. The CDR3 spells CASSYRLTGRYTEAFF. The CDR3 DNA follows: TGTGCCAGCAGCTACCGACTGACAGGGCGGTACACTGAAGCTTTCTTT.

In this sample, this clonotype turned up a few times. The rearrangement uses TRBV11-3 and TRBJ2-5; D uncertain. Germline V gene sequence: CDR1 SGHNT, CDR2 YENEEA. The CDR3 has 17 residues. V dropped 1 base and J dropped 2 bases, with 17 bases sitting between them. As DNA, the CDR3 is TGTGCCAGCAGCTTAGGCATTTGGGCAGAGAATCAAGAGACCCAGTACTTC. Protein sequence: CASSLGIWAENQETQYF.

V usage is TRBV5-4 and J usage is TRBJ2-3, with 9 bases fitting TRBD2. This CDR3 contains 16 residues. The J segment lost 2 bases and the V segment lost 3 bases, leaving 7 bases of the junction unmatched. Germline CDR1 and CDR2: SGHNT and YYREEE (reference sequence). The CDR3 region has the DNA TGTGCCAGCAGCTCGCCGGCTAGCGGGGCCACAGATACGCAGTATTTT. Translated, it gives CASSSPASGATDTQYF.

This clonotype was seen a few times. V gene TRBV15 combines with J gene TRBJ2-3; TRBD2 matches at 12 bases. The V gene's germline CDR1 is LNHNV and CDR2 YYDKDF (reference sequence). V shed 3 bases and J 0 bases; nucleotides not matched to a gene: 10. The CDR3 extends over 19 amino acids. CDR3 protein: CATSRPGTSGRTSTDTQYF. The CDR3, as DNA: TGTGCCACCAGCAGGCCCGGGACTAGCGGGCGGACTAGCACAGATACGCAGTATTTT.